The clone carrying this TCR beta chain is a singleton in its sample. Antigen unknown. The data originate from a study of T cell responses to AZD1222 COVID-19 vaccine. Study results and limitations: CD4 TCRs covered the whole spike, strongest at regions 160-218 and 743-854.

Produced via immunoSEQ multiplex PCR; TCRdb's table is partial and in-frame only. The table includes about 170,000 clones, roughly nine tenths detected once. The CDR3 totals 17 residues. The junction had 6 bases not matched to a gene; V was cut back by 0 bases and J by 1 base. Germline CDR1 SGHRS, CDR2 YFSETQ. This receptor was taken from an adult in good health. The sequences come from peripheral blood, collected on day 0 of AZD1222 vaccination. This sequence joins TRBV5-1 and TRBJ2-1; 8 bases align to TRBD2. This CDR3 is CASSLARGGSSYNEQFF. CDR3 DNA sequence: TGCGCCAGCAGCTTGGCACGGGGGGGTAGTTCCTACAATGAGCAGTTCTTC. The variable domain in full, completed from reference TRBV5-1 and TRBJ2-1, reads KAGVTQTPRYLIKTRGQQVTLSCSPISGHRSVSWYQQTPGQGLQFLFEYFSETQRNKGNFPGRFSGRQFSNSRSEMNVSTLELGDSALYLCASSLARGGSSYNEQFFGPGTRLTVL.